These 18 T cell receptor beta chains were all obtained from the same sample, sequenced in a study of PD-1 blockade in classical Hodgkin lymphoma. Time point meaning: cycle 4 day 1 (C4D1), after more than five weeks of nivolumab. Following autologous stem cell transplantation, relapse occurred in every patient, and exposure to brentuximab vedotin varied. This table comes from immunoSEQ multiplex PCR, and its TCRdb copy is limited to in-frame clones, with some not included. This sample has about 23,000 clones; roughly 90% occur once, and the top ten carry roughly 21%. The sequenced sample was peripheral blood mononuclear cells (PBMCs), obtained before the fourth cycle of nivolumab. These receptors were collected from a human donor with classical Hodgkin lymphoma.

The rearrangement uses TRBV4-1 and TRBJ2-3; 9 nucleotides line up with TRBD1. This CDR3 has 18 residues. The V gene's germline CDR1 is MGHRA and CDR2 YSYEKL. V trimming: 4 bases; J trimming: 2 bases; junction bases outside the gene matches: 13. In nucleotides, the CDR3 is TGCGCCAGCAGCCCGGGACAGGGAATGGACCTTACCACAGATACGCAGTATTTT. Translation gives CASSPGQGMDLTTDTQYF.

V is TRBV7-6 and J is TRBJ2-1, with D perhaps TRBD1 (5 bases). The length of the CDR3 is 15 residues. V was clipped by 4 bases and J by 0 bases, with 10 bases between them. Germline CDR1 reads SGHVS; CDR2 reads FNYEAQ. The CDR3 protein is CASSSDSSSYNEQFF. CDR3 bases: TGTGCCAGCAGCTCAGACAGTTCCTCCTACAATGAGCAGTTCTTC. Using reference TRBV7-6 and TRBJ2-1 for the parts outside the CDR3, the full variable domain is GAGVSQSPRYKVTKRGQDVALRCDPISGHVSLYWYRQALGQGPEFLTYFNYEAQQDKSGLPNDRFSAERPEGSISTLTIQRTEQRDSAMYRCASSSDSSSYNEQFFGPGTRLTVL.

The rearrangement uses TRBV5-1 and TRBJ2-7; possible D gene TRBD2, 7 bases. Looked up from germline, CDR1 is SGHRS and CDR2 is YFSETQ. Trimming took 3 bases from V and 5 from J, leaving 15 bases between them. CDR3 length: 14 amino acids. This chain's CDR3 is CASSWTGRGHEQYF. In nucleotides, the CDR3 is TGCGCCAGCAGCTGGACGGGGCGGGGGCACGAGCAGTACTTC.

This chain links TRBV7-6 with TRBJ1-4; TRBD1 agrees at 8 bases. With V trimmed by 4 bases and J by 8 bases, 6 bases remained unmatched. This CDR3 region has 14 residues. CDR1 and CDR2 from the germline V gene are SGHVS and FNYEAQ. In DNA form, the CDR3 reads TGTGCCAGCAGCTCTCGACAGGGGCACGAAAAACTGTTTTTT. As protein: CASSSRQGHEKLFF.

This chain joins TRBV15 and TRBJ1-1; no definite D call. The CDR3 consists of 12 residues. The V gene lost 1 base and the J gene lost 5 bases, with 5 bases spanning the gap. Germline values: CDR1 LNHNV, CDR2 YYDKDF (reference sequence). CDR3 loop: CATSRVGTEAFF. The CDR3 DNA reads TGTGCCACCAGCAGAGTCGGAACTGAAGCTTTCTTT. Complete variable domain (other parts from reference TRBV15 and TRBJ1-1): DAMVIQNPRYQVTQFGKPVTLSCSQTLNHNVMYWYQQKSSQAPKLLFHYYDKDFNNEADTPDNFQSRRPNTSFCFLDIRSPGLGDTAMYLCATSRVGTEAFFGQGTRLTVV.

V and J are TRBV5-1 and TRBJ2-1, with no clear D. This CDR3 comprises 13 residues. Per germline, CDR1 SGHRS and CDR2 YFSETQ. V lost 0 bases and J 5 bases, leaving 6 bases between the germline ends. This CDR3 reads CASSLGFDNEQFF. The CDR3 DNA sequence: TGCGCCAGCAGCTTGGGTTTCGACAATGAGCAGTTCTTC.

V usage is TRBV6-5 and J usage is TRBJ2-7, with D perhaps TRBD1 or TRBD2 (6 bases each). The V end lost 0 bases, the J end lost 4 bases, and 13 bases lay between the germline ends. The CDR3 contains 15 residues. The germline V gene encodes CDR1 MNHEY and CDR2 SVGAGI. The DNA for the CDR3 is TGTGCCAGCAGTTACTCGCGGGACACGATATACGAGCAGTACTTC. This translates into CASSYSRDTIYEQYF.

In this sample, this clone turned up once. The chain employs TRBV6-6 and TRBJ2-7, with TRBD2 matching over 9 bases. The CDR3 is made up of 14 amino acids. The germline V gene has CDR1 MNHNY and CDR2 SVGAGI (reference sequence). Trimming at V came to 5 bases and at J to 0 bases, leaving 2 bases not matched to a gene. The DNA of the CDR3 is TGTGCCAGCAGTCTAGCGGGGTCCTCCTACGAGCAGTACTTC. Translation gives CASSLAGSSYEQYF.

The rearrangement links TRBV5-1 to TRBJ2-1; D possibly corresponds to TRBD1 (5 bases). The germline V gene has CDR1 SGHRS and CDR2 YFSETQ. This CDR3 has 15 amino acids. V lost 2 bases and J 1 base, leaving 10 bases between the germline ends. The CDR3 spells CASSFGHNSYNEQFF. The CDR3 DNA is TGCGCCAGCAGCTTCGGACACAATTCCTACAATGAGCAGTTCTTC.

This clone is a singleton in its sample. This sample also contains other DNA sequences that code for the same CDR3. This chain uses TRBV7-8 with TRBJ2-3, with TRBD2 matching 8 bases. The CDR3 covers 17 residues. Germline CDR1 reads SGHVS; CDR2 reads FQNEAQ. Losses at the gene ends were 3 bases for V and 1 base for J; bases not matched to a gene: 9. The CDR3 sequence: CASSFPGVSGGTDTQYF. For the CDR3, the DNA is TGTGCCAGCAGCTTCCCGGGGGTTAGCGGGGGCACAGATACGCAGTATTTT. Full variable domain (rest looked up from reference TRBV7-8 and TRBJ2-3): GAGVSQSPRYKVAKRGQDVALRCDPISGHVSLFWYQQALGQGPEFLTYFQNEAQLDKSGLPSDRFFAERPEGSVSTLKIQRTQQEDSAVYLCASSFPGVSGGTDTQYFGPGTRLTVL.

The CDR3 nucleotides read TGTGCCAGCAGTTTATTGGGGAGGGGAAACACTGAAGCTTTCTTT. It encodes CASSLLGRGNTEAFF. V usage is TRBV27 and J usage is TRBJ1-1; a possible D gene is TRBD1 (5 bases). The CDR3 totals 15 residues. The germline gives CDR1 MNHEY, CDR2 SMNVEV (reference sequence). The V gene lost 1 base and the J gene lost 2 bases, with 11 bases spanning the gap.

The chain has TRBV9 and TRBJ2-7; TRBD1 matches at 9 bases. V dropped 3 bases and J dropped 4; count of bases not matched to a gene: 8. Germline loops: CDR1 SGDLS, CDR2 YYNGEE. The CDR3 is made up of 15 amino acids. CDR3 in DNA: TGTGCCAGCAGCGCATACGGGACAGGGTTATACGAGCAGTACTTC. Its protein product is CASSAYGTGLYEQYF.

V gene TRBV7-2 combines with J gene TRBJ1-1; TRBD1 matches 7 bases. Unmatched junction bases numbered 2, after V lost 3 bases and J lost 1 base. The length of the CDR3 is 14 residues. Germline values: CDR1 SGHTA, CDR2 FQGNSA. The CDR3 coding sequence is TGTGCCAGCAGCTTCGGGACAGAGAACACTGAAGCTTTCTTT. Its protein is CASSFGTENTEAFF.

The genes are TRBV27 and TRBJ2-3; a weak D match, TRBD2 (5 bases). Looked up from germline, CDR1 is MNHEY and CDR2 is SMNVEV (reference sequence). The CDR3 extends over 16 amino acids. V was clipped by 0 bases and J by 0 bases, with 10 bases between them. CDR3 DNA: TGTGCCAGCAGTTTATCGCTGGGGAGCAGCACAGATACGCAGTATTTT. Translated: CASSLSLGSSTDTQYF.

This chain uses TRBV7-9 with TRBJ2-5; tentatively, D is TRBD1 or TRBD2 (6 bases each). V shed 5 bases and J shed 2 bases, with 18 bases lying between them. CDR3 length equals 16 residues. CDR1 SEHNR and CDR2 FQNEAQ come from the germline V gene (reference sequence). For the CDR3, the DNA is TGTGCCAGCAGCCTACAGGGAGGTCTCGCGCAAGAGACCCAGTACTTC. This translates into CASSLQGGLAQETQYF. The full variable domain, its missing parts supplied by reference TRBV7-9 and TRBJ2-5, is DTGVSQNPRHKITKRGQNVTFRCDPISEHNRLYWYRQTLGQGPEFLTYFQNEAQLEKSRLLSDRFSAERPKGSFSTLEIQRTEQGDSAMYLCASSLQGGLAQETQYFGPGTRLLVL.

This clone was seen a handful of times. The chain employs TRBV6-6 and TRBJ2-2; D perhaps matches TRBD1 (6 bases). Germline CDR1 is MNHNY and CDR2 is SVGAGI (reference sequence). The V and J ends lost 9 bases and 1 base respectively, with 15 bases between them. The CDR3 consists of 15 residues. The CDR3 reads CASNYRAGNTGELFF. The CDR3 DNA reads TGTGCCAGTAACTACAGGGCGGGGAACACCGGGGAGCTGTTTTTT.

The J gene is TRBJ1-1, the V gene TRBV29-1; possibly TRBD1 for D (5 bases). Germline V lookup: CDR1 SQVTM, CDR2 ANQGSEA. V was pared by 7 bases and J by 2 bases, with 14 bases between. The CDR3 extends over 13 amino acids. In DNA, the CDR3 is TGCAGCGCCCGGACACGTCCAAACACTGAAGCTTTCTTT. It translates to CSARTRPNTEAFF.

The chain joins TRBV6-4 to TRBJ2-1; 12 bases map to TRBD2. Germline values: CDR1 MRHNA, CDR2 SNTAGT. The CDR3 is 15 residues long. The V gene end was trimmed by 6 bases and the J gene end by 8 bases; junction bases not matched to a gene: 8. The CDR3 DNA is TGTGCCAGCAGCGCTCTAGCGGGAGGGGTAGATGAGCAGTTCTTC. The encoded protein is CASSALAGGVDEQFF.